Each of the 7 T cell receptor beta chains below was sequenced from the same sample in a study of graft-versus-host responses after intestinal transplantation. No antigen is known for these receptors. The protocol was immunoSEQ multiplex PCR, while the TCRdb copy is restricted to in-frame clones and leaves out a portion. The data show about 97,000 clones, around 92% seen once. Sequencing used unstimulated CD4+ T cells sorted from spleen or lymph node cells, obtained before transplant. These receptor sequences come from a human donor who was the organ donor for an intestinal transplant.

The V call is TRBV4-1, the J call TRBJ2-1; 9 bases line up with TRBD2. Germline CDR1 and CDR2: MGHRA and YSYEKL. V lost 2 bases, J lost 6 bases, and 2 bases stayed unmatched. This CDR3 comprises 14 residues. The CDR3 DNA reads as TGCGCCAGCAGCCAATTGCGGGGGGGCAATGAGCAGTTCTTC. Its translation is CASSQLRGGNEQFF.

This clone was picked up one time. The rearrangement links TRBV5-4 to TRBJ1-2; perhaps TRBD1 as D (5 bases). V gave up 4 bases and J gave up 8 bases, with 18 bases separating them. Germline CDR1 reads SGHNT; CDR2 reads YYREEE (reference sequence). The CDR3 is made up of 14 amino acids. The CDR3 protein is CASSPAPRDGGYTF. CDR3 DNA: TGTGCCAGCAGCCCAGCCCCCAGGGATGGGGGCTACACCTTC. The full variable domain, its missing parts supplied by reference TRBV5-4 and TRBJ1-2, is ETGVTQSPTHLIKTRGQQVTLRCSSQSGHNTVSWYQQALGQGPQFIFQYYREEENGRGNFPPRFSGLQFPNYSSELNVNALELDDSALYLCASSPAPRDGGYTFGSGTRLTVV.

The chain couples TRBV2 to TRBJ2-7; a weak D match, TRBD2 (5 bases). Trimming cost V 6 bases and J 1 base, with 7 bases left between them. Per the germline V gene, CDR1 is SNHLY and CDR2 is FYNNEI. This CDR3 is 12 amino acids long. In nucleotides, the CDR3 is TGTGCCAGCAGAGTAGCGTCCTACGAGCAGTACTTC. Its protein product is CASRVASYEQYF. Variable domain in full (rest from reference TRBV2 and TRBJ2-7): EPEVTQTPSHQVTQMGQEVILRCVPISNHLYFYWYRQILGQKVEFLVSFYNNEISEKSEIFDDQFSVERPDGSNFTLKIRSTKLEDSAMYFCASRVASYEQYFGPGTRLTVT.

This clone came up once. CDR3 loop: CASSIGGWNTQYF. In DNA form, the CDR3 reads TGTGCCAGCAGTATAGGGGGCTGGAATACGCAGTATTTT. The V gene is TRBV27, the J gene TRBJ2-3; 7 nucleotides agree with TRBD1. Unmatched junction bases numbered 6, after V lost 5 bases and J lost 7 bases. CDR3 length equals 13 residues. Germline V lookup: CDR1 MNHEY, CDR2 SMNVEV (reference sequence).

This clone appeared a single time. V usage is TRBV18 and J usage is TRBJ1-5; tentative D call: TRBD1 (6 bases). From germline, CDR1 is KGHSH and CDR2 LQKENI. Trimming cost V 6 bases and J 6 bases, with 21 bases left between them. The CDR3 covers 16 residues. The CDR3 sequence is CASSQRGGGAGQPQHF. CDR3 bases: TGTGCCAGCTCCCAACGTGGCGGGGGGGCAGGTCAGCCCCAGCATTTT.

For this clone: The sample has other DNA sequences that encode this CDR3 too. CDR3 bases: TGTGCCAGCAGCTGGGGACAGCTGAACACTGAAGCTTTCTTT. Its protein is CASSWGQLNTEAFF. This rearrangement joins TRBV6-5 to TRBJ1-1; 7 bases are shared with TRBD1. This CDR3 has 14 residues. The V gene end was trimmed by 6 bases and the J gene end by 0 bases; junction bases not matched to a gene: 4. CDR1 and CDR2 (germline): MNHEY, SVGAGI.

The V gene is TRBV5-6, the J gene TRBJ2-1; D may be TRBD2 (6 bases). Per the germline V gene, CDR1 is SGHDT and CDR2 is YYEEEE. Trimming shortened V by 2 bases and J by 4 bases, and 13 bases separated the two germline ends. CDR3 size: 15 residues. Here the CDR3 reads CASSFFERVYNEQFF. The CDR3 bases are TGTGCCAGCAGCTTCTTCGAGCGGGTTTACAATGAGCAGTTCTTC. The full variable domain, its missing parts supplied by reference TRBV5-6 and TRBJ2-1, is DAGVTQSPTHLIKTRGQQVTLRCSPKSGHDTVSWYQQALGQGPQFIFQYYEEEERQRGNFPDRFSGHQFPNYSSELNVNALLLGDSALYLCASSFFERVYNEQFFGPGTRLTVL.